The 4 T cell receptor beta chains in this list originate from one sample, sequenced in a study of beta chain features in type 1 diabetes. These receptors' antigens are unknown. General study findings and limits: Across all four CD4+ subsets, people with type 1 diabetes showed modestly shorter TCRB CDR3s.

Expressed TCRB transcripts got sequenced, as all isolated RNA was reverse transcribed. Sequencing used immunoSEQ multiplex PCR; TCRdb keeps in-frame clones, though not all of them. The repertoire holds approximately 250,000 clones, around 25% seen once, with about 0.012% in the top ten. Sequencing was carried out using naive CD4+ T cells from blood. These receptors were taken from a woman in her thirties with type 1 diabetes.

V is TRBV5-1 and J is TRBJ2-1; a weak D match, TRBD1 (6 bases). The CDR3 length is 17 residues. Trimming took off 4 bases at V and 2 bases at J, with 19 bases between the two ends. CDR1 SGHRS and CDR2 YFSETQ come from the germline V gene. CDR3 sequence: CASSPTTGYDPYNEQFF. The CDR3 DNA sequence: TGCGCCAGCAGCCCAACTACAGGGTATGATCCCTACAATGAGCAGTTCTTC.

The V and J genes are TRBV9 and TRBJ2-1; tentatively, D is TRBD2 (5 bases). With 2 bases removed from V and 3 bases from J, the gap between germline ends came to 9 bases. There are 14 residues in the CDR3. Germline CDR1 is SGDLS and CDR2 is YYNGEE. DNA for the CDR3: TGTGCCAGCAGCGTTAGCGACTACTACAATGAGCAGTTCTTC. Translating gives CASSVSDYYNEQFF.

This chain connects TRBV12-5 to TRBJ2-6; 9 bases line up with TRBD1. This CDR3 spans 16 amino acids. J lost 9 bases, V lost 5 bases, and 11 bases had no gene match. Germline V gene data show CDR1 as LGHNT and CDR2 as FRNRAP. The CDR3 nucleotides read TGTGCTAGTGGTCCCACCGGGACAGGGTCACTCAACGTCCTGACTTTC. Its protein is CASGPTGTGSLNVLTF. The full variable domain, in which reference TRBV12-5 and TRBJ2-6 provide the parts outside the CDR3, is DARVTQTPRHKVTEMGQEVTMRCQPILGHNTVFWYRQTMMQGLELLAYFRNRAPLDDSGMPKDRFSAEMPDATLATLKIQPSEPRDSAVYFCASGPTGTGSLNVLTFGAGSRLTVL.

The rearrangement joins TRBV19 to TRBJ1-2; D possibly corresponds to TRBD1 (5 bases). Trimming cost V 7 bases and J 4 bases, with 10 bases left between them. Germline V gene sequence: CDR1 LNHDA, CDR2 SQIVND (reference sequence). The CDR3 runs 12 residues. The DNA of the CDR3 is TGTGCCAGTACCGACAGAGGCTATGGCTACACCTTC. As protein: CASTDRGYGYTF.